This T cell receptor (beta chain) was captured by sequencing in a study of OX40 agonist ivuxolimab in advanced cancers. Background on the whole study: The costimulatory receptor OX40 (CD134) was targeted by ivuxolimab, a fully human IgG2 agonistic monoclonal antibody. Intravenous ivuxolimab was administered to patients every 2 weeks at six dose levels: 0.01, 0.1, 0.3, 1.5, 3 and 10 mg/kg. Of the roughly 52 dose-escalation patients, hepatocellular carcinoma was present in roughly 19, melanoma in roughly 15, renal cell carcinoma in 9 and head and neck cancer in 9. The dose-escalation cohort was around 84% male with a mean age of approximately 60 years, ranging from about 23 to 85. Prior anti-PD-1, anti-PD-L1 or anti-CTLA-4 therapy was permitted, and checkpoint inhibitors had been received by less than 45% of dose-escalation patients. Partial responses occurred in three dose-escalation patients: two with cutaneous melanoma and one with hepatocellular carcinoma. Peripheral TCRbeta sequencing aimed to test whether ivuxolimab altered TCR sequence diversity and caused clonal T-cell expansion. The monotherapy dose-escalation portion (N of about 52 patients) of the phase I ivuxolimab trial is reported in the paper.

CDR3 length: 15 amino acids, cysteine to phenylalanine. The sequence is cut down to CDR3 DNA, 45 bases in frame from base 1. Trimmed from V: 3 bases; trimmed from J: 6 bases; junction bases lacking a gene match: 10. According to the germline V gene, CDR1 reads KGHSH and CDR2 reads LQKENI. To sequence the TCRbeta CDR3 region, genomic DNA was isolated from the sorted cells. The immunoSEQ Assay was used for sequencing of TCRbeta CDR3 regions. As stored in TCRdb, this immuneACCESS dataset retains in-frame rearrangements with V and J assigned. A fraction of the clones does not appear; measured against another copy, unresolved V genes explain less than half of the discrepancy, and the remainder lacks a known reason. This sample gives 70,000 to 95,000 clones in total; approximately 91% of them show up just once. The ten largest clones take up 0.55% to 0.8% of the sample. The trial excluded patients who had a history of autoimmune disease or who were on systemic immunosuppression. Peripheral blood for TCR sequencing was collected from all dose cohorts at baseline, on cycle 4 day 1, and on cycle 7 day 1. Samples came from an open-label, multicenter, first-in-human phase I dose-escalation trial of ivuxolimab. Adults with locally advanced or metastatic melanoma, renal cell carcinoma, hepatocellular carcinoma or head and neck squamous cell carcinoma were enrolled in the trial. Before TCR sequencing, CD4+ T cells and CD8+ T cells from peripheral blood were sorted into separate populations.

The paper's findings and limits, for the study overall: Clonal expansion of both CD4+ and CD8+ blood T cells was observed from baseline to week 6 at doses 0.1 to 3.0 mg/kg. In the 0.1-3.0 mg/kg groups, partial responders were among the patients with the lowest normalized peripheral clonal expansion, particularly in CD8+ T cells. Antigen specificity was not determined for the clonally expanded peripheral T cells. After ivuxolimab, CD8+ T cells had more expanded clones than CD4+ T cells on average. Low levels of normalized T-cell clonal expansion were also seen in some patients who did not respond.

This clone was counted at least ten times. It has no known antigen specificity. No much larger clone exists at a distance of one base, and base qualities are not known. The receptor's source is an adult with an advanced solid tumor such as melanoma, head and neck, liver or kidney cancer. The specimen was CD4+ or CD8+ T cells sorted from blood, collected in a trial of the OX40 agonist ivuxolimab. The chain is made from TRBV18 and TRBJ2-7; the central 8 bases match TRBD1. The CDR3 region has the sequence CASSPSLTGESEQYF. The DNA sequence is TGTGCCAGCTCACCGTCATTGACAGGGGAGAGCGAGCAGTACTTC.